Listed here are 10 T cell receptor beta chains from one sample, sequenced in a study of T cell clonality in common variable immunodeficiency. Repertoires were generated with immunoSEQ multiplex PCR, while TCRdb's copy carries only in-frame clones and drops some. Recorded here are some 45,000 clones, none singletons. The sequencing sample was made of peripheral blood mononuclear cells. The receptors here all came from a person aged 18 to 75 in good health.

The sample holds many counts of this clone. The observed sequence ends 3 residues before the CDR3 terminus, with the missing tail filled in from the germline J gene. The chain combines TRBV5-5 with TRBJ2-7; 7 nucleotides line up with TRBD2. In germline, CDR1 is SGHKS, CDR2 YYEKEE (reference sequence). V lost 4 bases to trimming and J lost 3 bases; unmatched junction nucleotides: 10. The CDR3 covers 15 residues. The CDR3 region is CASSHFWGGDYEQYF. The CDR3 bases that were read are TGTGCCAGCAGCCATTTCTGGGGGGGGGACTACGAG.

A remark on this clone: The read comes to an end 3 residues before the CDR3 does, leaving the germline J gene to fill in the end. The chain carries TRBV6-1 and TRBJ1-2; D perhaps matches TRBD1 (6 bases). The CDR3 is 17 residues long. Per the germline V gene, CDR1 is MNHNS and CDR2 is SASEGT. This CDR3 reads CASSELAGGPSTDTYTF. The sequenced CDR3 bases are TGTGCCAGCAGTGAACTAGCGGGGGGGCCTAGCACAGATACC.

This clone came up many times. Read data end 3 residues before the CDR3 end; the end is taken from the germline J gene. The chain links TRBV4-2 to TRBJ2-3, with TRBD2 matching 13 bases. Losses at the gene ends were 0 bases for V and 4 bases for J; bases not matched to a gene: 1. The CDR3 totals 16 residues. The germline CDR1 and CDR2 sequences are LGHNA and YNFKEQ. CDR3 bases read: TGTGCCAGCAGCCAAGATGGGACTAGCGGGGCAGATACG. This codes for CASSQDGTSGADT. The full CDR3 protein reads CASSQDGTSGADTQYF.

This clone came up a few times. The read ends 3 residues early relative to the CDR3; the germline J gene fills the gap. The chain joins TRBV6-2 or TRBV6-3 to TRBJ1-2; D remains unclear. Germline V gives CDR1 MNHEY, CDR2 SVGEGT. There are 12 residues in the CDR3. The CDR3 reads CASSYSSYDYTF. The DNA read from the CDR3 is TGTGCCAGCAGTTACAGCTCCTACGAC.

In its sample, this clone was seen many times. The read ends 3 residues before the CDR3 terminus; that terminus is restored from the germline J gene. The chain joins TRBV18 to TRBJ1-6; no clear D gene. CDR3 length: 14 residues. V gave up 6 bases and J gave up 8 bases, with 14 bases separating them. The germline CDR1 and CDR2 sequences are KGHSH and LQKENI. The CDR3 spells CASSSEGGYSPLHF. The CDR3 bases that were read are TGTGCCAGCTCCTCAGAGGGCGGGTATTCACCC.

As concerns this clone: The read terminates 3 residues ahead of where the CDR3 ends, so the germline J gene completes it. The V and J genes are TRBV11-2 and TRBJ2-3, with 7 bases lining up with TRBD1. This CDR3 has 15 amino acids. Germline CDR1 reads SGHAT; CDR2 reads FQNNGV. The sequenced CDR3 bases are TGTGCCAGCAGCGAGACAGGGTACGACAATCAGCCG. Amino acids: CASSETGYDNQP. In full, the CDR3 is CASSETGYDNQPQYF.

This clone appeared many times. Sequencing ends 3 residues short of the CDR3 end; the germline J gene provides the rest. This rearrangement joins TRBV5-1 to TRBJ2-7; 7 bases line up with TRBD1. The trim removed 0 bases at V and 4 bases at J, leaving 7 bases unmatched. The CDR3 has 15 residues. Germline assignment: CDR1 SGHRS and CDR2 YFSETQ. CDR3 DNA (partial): TGCGCCAGCAGCTTGGGGACAGGTCCCTTTTACGAG. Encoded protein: CASSLGTGPFYE. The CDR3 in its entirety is CASSLGTGPFYEQYF.

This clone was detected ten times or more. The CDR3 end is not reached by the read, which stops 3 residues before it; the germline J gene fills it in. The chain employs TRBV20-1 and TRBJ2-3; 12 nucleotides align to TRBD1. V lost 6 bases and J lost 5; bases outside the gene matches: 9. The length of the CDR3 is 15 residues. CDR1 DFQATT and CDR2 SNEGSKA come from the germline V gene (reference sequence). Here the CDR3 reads CSAAGTGGYEDTQYF. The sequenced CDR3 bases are TGCAGTGCCGCAGGGACAGGGGGCTATGAAGATACG.

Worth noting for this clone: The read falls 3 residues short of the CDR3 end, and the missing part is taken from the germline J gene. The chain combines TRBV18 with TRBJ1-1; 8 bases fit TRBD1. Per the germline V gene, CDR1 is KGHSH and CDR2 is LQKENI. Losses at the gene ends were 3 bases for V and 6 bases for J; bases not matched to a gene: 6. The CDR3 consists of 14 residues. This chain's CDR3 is CASSPGQGDPEAFF. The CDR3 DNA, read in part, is TGTGCCAGCTCACCTGGACAGGGCGACCCTGAA.

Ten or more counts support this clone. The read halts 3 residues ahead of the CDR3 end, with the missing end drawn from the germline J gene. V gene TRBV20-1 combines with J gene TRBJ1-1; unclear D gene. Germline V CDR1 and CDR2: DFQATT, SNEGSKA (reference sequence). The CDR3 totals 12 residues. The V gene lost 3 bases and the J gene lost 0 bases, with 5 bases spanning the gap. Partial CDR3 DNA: TGCAGTGCTAGCAGGTTGAACACTGAA. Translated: CSASRLNTE. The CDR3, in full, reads CSASRLNTEAFF.